Presented here are 8 T cell receptor beta chains from one specimen sequenced in a study of T cell responses to AZD1222 COVID-19 vaccine. Clones were read by immunoSEQ multiplex PCR, and TCRdb kept only the in-frame ones, dropping some. The sample includes 160,000 or so clones, about 90% of them seen just once. Material: peripheral blood, obtained 28 days after the second AZD1222 dose. Receptors originate from an adult who received the AZD1222 COVID-19 vaccine.

The V and J genes are TRBV11-2 and TRBJ1-6; D is unclear. V was trimmed by 5 bases and J by 0 bases, leaving 11 bases between them. Germline lookup yields CDR1 SGHAT and CDR2 FQNNGV. This CDR3 contains 16 residues. The chain's CDR3 is CASSLLGISYNSPLHF. The CDR3 DNA reads TGTGCCAGCAGCCTATTAGGAATCTCCTATAATTCACCCCTCCACTTT. Supplemented by reference TRBV11-2 and TRBJ1-6, the full variable domain reads EAGVAQSPRYKIIEKRQSVAFWCNPISGHATLYWYQQILGQGPKLLIQFQNNGVVDDSQLPKDRFSAERLKGVDSTLKIQPAKLEDSAVYLCASSLLGISYNSPLHFGNGTRLTVT.

This clone was seen a handful of times. The chain couples TRBV5-5 to TRBJ2-7; maybe TRBD2 (6 bases). V was pared by 4 bases and J by 7 bases, with 18 bases between. From germline, CDR1 is SGHKS and CDR2 YYEKEE (reference sequence). The CDR3 extends over 14 amino acids. The CDR3 DNA is TGTGCCAGCAGCCTGGCTCGGGGACGGGGGGAGCAGTACTTC. Its protein is CASSLARGRGEQYF.

V and J are TRBV5-8 and TRBJ1-5; perhaps TRBD1 as D (6 bases). The germline V gene has CDR1 SGHTS and CDR2 YDEGEE. V was shortened by 4 bases and J by 1 base, with 12 bases between the two germline ends. The CDR3 length is 15 residues. DNA of the CDR3: TGTGCCAGCAGCCCCCAGGGGTACAGCAATCAGCCCCAGCATTTT. Protein product: CASSPQGYSNQPQHF.

The chain couples TRBV29-1 to TRBJ1-1; D unresolved. CDR1 SQVTM and CDR2 ANQGSEA come from the germline V gene. This CDR3 has 11 residues. V was cut by 5 bases and J by 4 bases, with 8 bases left in between. The CDR3 bases are TGCAGCGTTAGAGGGTCCACTGAAGCTTTCTTT. As protein: CSVRGSTEAFF.

The chain couples TRBV11-3 to TRBJ2-3, with 10 bases that match TRBD2. V was clipped by 5 bases and J by 2 bases; unmatched bases: 4. This CDR3 region has 15 residues. Germline V gene lookup returns CDR1 SGHNT and CDR2 YENEEA. The CDR3 nucleotides are TGTGCCAGCAGCCCCGGGACTAGCGCCACAGATACGCAGTATTTT. As protein: CASSPGTSATDTQYF.

This chain connects TRBV3-1 (or the pseudogene TRBV3-2) to TRBJ2-5; D tentatively reads TRBD1 or TRBD2 (6 bases each). Per the germline V gene, CDR1 is LGHDT and CDR2 is YNNKEL (reference sequence). Trimming pared 5 bases from V and 3 bases from J, leaving 16 bases between. The CDR3 totals 15 residues. DNA of the CDR3: TGTGCCAGCAGCGGACGGAGGGGGGATGAAGAGACCCAGTACTTC. The encoded protein is CASSGRRGDEETQYF.

The V and J genes are TRBV2 and TRBJ2-5, with D perhaps matching TRBD2 (5 bases). Deletions cut 6 bases from V and 5 bases from J, with 13 bases between. The CDR3 is 13 amino acids. The germline V gene encodes CDR1 SNHLY and CDR2 FYNNEI. CDR3 loop: CASRGEGPETQYF. The DNA for the CDR3 is TGTGCCAGCAGGGGAGAGGGTCCGGAGACCCAGTACTTC.

This clone has more than one count but fewer than ten. The CDR3 is CASSPRGTSSPLHF. CDR3 DNA sequence: TGTGCCAGCTCACCCCGGGGGACTTCTTCACCCCTCCACTTT. The chain couples TRBV18 to TRBJ1-6; tentative D call: TRBD1 (5 bases). The ends were cut back, 3 bases at V and 9 bases at J, with 12 bases in the middle. From germline, CDR1 is KGHSH and CDR2 LQKENI. This CDR3 comprises 14 residues. Filled out from reference TRBV18 and TRBJ1-6, the complete variable domain reads NAGVMQNPRHLVRRRGQEARLRCSPMKGHSHVYWYRQLPEEGLKFMVYLQKENIIDESGMPKERFSAEFPKEGPSILRIQQVVRGDSAAYFCASSPRGTSSPLHFGNGTRLTVT.